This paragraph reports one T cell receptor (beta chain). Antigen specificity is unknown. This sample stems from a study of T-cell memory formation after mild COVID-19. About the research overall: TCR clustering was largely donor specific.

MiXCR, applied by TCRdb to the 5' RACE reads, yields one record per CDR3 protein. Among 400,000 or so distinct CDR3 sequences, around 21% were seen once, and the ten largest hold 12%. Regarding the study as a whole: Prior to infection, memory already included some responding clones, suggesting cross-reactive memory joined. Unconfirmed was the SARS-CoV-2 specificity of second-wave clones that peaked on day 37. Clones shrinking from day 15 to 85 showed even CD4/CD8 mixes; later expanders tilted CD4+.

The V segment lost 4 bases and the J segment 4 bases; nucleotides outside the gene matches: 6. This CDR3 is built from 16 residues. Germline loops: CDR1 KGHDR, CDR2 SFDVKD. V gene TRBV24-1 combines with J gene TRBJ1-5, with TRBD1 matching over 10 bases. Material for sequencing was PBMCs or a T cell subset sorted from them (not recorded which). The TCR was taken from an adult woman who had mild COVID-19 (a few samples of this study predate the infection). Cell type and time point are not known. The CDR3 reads CATSETGTGVNQPQHF. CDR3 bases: TGTGCCACCAGTGAGACCGGGACAGGGGTTAATCAGCCCCAGCATTTT.